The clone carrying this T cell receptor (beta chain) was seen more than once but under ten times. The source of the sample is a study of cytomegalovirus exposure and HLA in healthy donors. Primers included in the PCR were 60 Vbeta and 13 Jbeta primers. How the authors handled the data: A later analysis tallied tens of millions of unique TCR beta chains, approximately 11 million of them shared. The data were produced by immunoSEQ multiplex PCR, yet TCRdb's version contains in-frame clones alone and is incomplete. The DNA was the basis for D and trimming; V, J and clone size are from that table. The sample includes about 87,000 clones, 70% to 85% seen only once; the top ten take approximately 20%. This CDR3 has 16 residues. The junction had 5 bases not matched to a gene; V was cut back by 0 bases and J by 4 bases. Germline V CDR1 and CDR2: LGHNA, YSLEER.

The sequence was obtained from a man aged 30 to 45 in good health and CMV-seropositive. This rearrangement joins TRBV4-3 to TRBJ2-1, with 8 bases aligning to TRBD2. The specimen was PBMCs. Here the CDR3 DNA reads TGCGCCAGCAGCCAAGAGGGAGCGGGAGTTTACAATGAGCAGTTCTTC. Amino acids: CASSQEGAGVYNEQFF.